This T cell receptor (beta chain) was retrieved from a study of blood T cell repertoires in COVID-19. Study details: T cells, B-cell-depleted T cells, or PBMCs provided the cDNA or gDNA that served as material.

CDR1 and CDR2 (germline): MNHEY, SVGAGI. With 2 bases clipped from V and 8 bases from J, the junction kept 11 bases outside the gene matches. This CDR3 is built from 15 residues. Method: immunoSEQ multiplex PCR; TCRdb's copy keeps in-frame clones and lacks some. Found here are roughly 250,000 clones, just under 90% of them singletons; the top ten hold just over 0.85%. Enrolled through a virtual design, the participants were between 18 and 89 years of age and came from around 25 US areas. The receptor comes from a middle-aged man who had been exposed to COVID-19. The material sequenced was PBMCs or T cells enriched from blood (not recorded which). The chain carries TRBV6-5 and TRBJ1-2; 7 bases align to TRBD1. DNA of the CDR3: TGTGCCAGCAGTTACGGCGTTAGGGGGCGGTGGGGCTACACCTTC. Translating it yields CASSYGVRGRWGYTF.